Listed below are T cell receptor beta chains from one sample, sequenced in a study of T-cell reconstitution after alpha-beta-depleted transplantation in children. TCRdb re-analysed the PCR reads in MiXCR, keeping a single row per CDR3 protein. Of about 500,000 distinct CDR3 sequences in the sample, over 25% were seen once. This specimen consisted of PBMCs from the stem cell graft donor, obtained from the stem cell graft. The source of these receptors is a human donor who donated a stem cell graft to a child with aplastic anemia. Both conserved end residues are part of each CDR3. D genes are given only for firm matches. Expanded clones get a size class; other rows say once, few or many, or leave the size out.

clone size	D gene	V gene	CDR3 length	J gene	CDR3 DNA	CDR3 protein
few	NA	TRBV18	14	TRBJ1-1	TGTGCCAGCTCAGTAAGGCAGAAGAACACTGAAGCTTTCTTT	CASSVRQKNTEAFF
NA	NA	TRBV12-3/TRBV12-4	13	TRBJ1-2	TGTGCCAGTACTTTGGGGGGCCCAGATGGCTACACCTTC	CASTLGGPDGYTF
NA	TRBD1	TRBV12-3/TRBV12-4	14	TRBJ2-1	TGTGCCAGCGGGATCGGGACAGGGTACCATGAGCAGTTCTTC	CASGIGTGYHEQFF
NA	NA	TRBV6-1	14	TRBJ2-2	TGTGCCAGCAATCCCCTATTGGGGACCGGGGAGCTGTTTTTT	CASNPLLGTGELFF
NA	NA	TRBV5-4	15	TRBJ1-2	TGTGCCAGCAGCTTGAAAGTGGCGGACGGCTATGGCTACACCTTC	CASSLKVADGYGYTF
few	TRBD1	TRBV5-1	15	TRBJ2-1	TGCGCCAGCAGCTTGGAGGACAGGGTGTTGAATGAGCAGTTCTTC	CASSLEDRVLNEQFF
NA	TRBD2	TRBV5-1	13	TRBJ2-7	TGCGCCAGCAGCACTGCCGGGAGGTACAAGCAGTACTTC	CASSTAGRYKQYF
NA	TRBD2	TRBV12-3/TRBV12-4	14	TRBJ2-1	TGTGCCAGCAGTTTCAGACTAGCGTTCCATGAGCAGTTCTTC	CASSFRLAFHEQFF
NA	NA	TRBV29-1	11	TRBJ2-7	TGCAAGCCCTACTCGACCTACGAGCAGTACTTC	CKPYSTYEQYF
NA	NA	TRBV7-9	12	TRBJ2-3	TGTGCCAGCACAGGGAACCCAGATACGCAGTATTTT	CASTGNPDTQYF
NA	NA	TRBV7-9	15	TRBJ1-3	TGTGCCAGCAGCTTATCGAGGGTTACTGGAAACACCATATATTTT	CASSLSRVTGNTIYF
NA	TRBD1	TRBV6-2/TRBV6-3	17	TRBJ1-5	TGTGCCAGCAGACTTGGACAGGGGAGGGGTAGCAATCAGCCCCAGCATTTT	CASRLGQGRGSNQPQHF
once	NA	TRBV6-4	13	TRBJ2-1	TGTGCCAGCAGTGACTCATACTCTAATGAGCAGTTCTTC	CASSDSYSNEQFF
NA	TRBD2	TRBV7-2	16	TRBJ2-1	TGTGCCAGCAGCTTAGCGGGTGCTAGCGGTTTTGGTGAGCAGTTCTTC	CASSLAGASGFGEQFF
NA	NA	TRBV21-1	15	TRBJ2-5	TGTGCCAGCAGCTCGACGGGACTCCCAGCGGTGGCCCAGTACTTC	CASSSTGLPAVAQYF
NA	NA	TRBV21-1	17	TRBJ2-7	TGTGCCAGCAGCAAAGAGGGTGGAAGGAGGGAGACCTACGAGCAGTACTTC	CASSKEGGRRETYEQYF
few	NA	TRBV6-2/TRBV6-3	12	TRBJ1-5	TGTGCCTCCCGGGACATCCCGGGGGCCCAGCATTTT	CASRDIPGAQHF
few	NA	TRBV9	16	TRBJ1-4	TGTGCCAGCAGCGTAGCCGGGGACGGCACTAATGAAAAACTGTTTTTT	CASSVAGDGTNEKLFF
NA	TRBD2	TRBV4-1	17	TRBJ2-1	TGCGCCAGCAGCCAAGATTTTAGCGGGAGGGCCTACAATGAGCAGTTCTTC	CASSQDFSGRAYNEQFF
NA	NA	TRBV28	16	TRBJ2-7	TGTGCCAGCAGCGGATCAAGTAAGGGCAGGTACTACGAGCAGTACTTC	CASSGSSKGRYYEQYF
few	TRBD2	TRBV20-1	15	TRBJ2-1	TGCAGTGCTAGAGATCGACGGCGAGCGGGAGATGAGCAGTTCTTC	CSARDRRRAGDEQFF
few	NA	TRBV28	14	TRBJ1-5	TGTGCCAGCAGTTTCGCGGGGGGAAATCAGCCCCAGCATTTT	CASSFAGGNQPQHF
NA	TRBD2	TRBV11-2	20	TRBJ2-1	TGTGCCAGCAGCCGCCCGCTAGGGACTAGCGGGAACAGCCTGCAGAATGAGCAGTTCTTC	CASSRPLGTSGNSLQNEQFF
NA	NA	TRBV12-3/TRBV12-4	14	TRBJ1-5	TGTGCCAGCAGTCTAGGCATTCCCCAGGAGCCCCAGCATTTT	CASSLGIPQEPQHF
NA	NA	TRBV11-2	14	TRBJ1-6	TGTGCCAGCAGCTCGGACGGAGGTCTTTCACCCCTCCACTTT	CASSSDGGLSPLHF
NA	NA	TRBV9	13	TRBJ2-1	TGTGCCAGCAGCGTTACAGGGAACAATGAGCAGTTCTTC	CASSVTGNNEQFF
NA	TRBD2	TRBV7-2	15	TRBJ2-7	TGTGCCAGCAGCGCACCGGGACTAGCGGCCTACGAGCAGTACTTC	CASSAPGLAAYEQYF
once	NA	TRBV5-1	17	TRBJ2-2	TGCGCCAGCAGCAGCGAACCGGGACGGCTGGGGACCGGGGAGCTGTTTTTT	CASSSEPGRLGTGELFF
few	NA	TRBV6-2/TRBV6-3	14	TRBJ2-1	TGTGCCAGCAGTTCTCTAGGAGGTAGAGGTGAGCAGTTCTTC	CASSSLGGRGEQFF
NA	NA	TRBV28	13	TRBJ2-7	TGTGCCAGCAGTTTGAATGGGGGCGACGAGCAGTACTTC	CASSLNGGDEQYF
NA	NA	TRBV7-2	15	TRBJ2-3	TGTGCCAGCAGGTCCCCGGGGCTAACCACAGATACGCAGTATTTT	CASRSPGLTTDTQYF
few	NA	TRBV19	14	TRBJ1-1	TGTGCCAGTAGTATCGGCTGGATGAACACTGAAGCTTTCTTT	CASSIGWMNTEAFF
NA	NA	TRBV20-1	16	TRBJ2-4	TGCAGTGCATGGGACGGCTCGAGGCAAGCCAAAAACATTCAGTACTTC	CSAWDGSRQAKNIQYF
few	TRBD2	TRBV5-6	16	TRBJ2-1	TGTGCCAGCAGCTTGGCCGGCGGGAGCGGGCTCGATGAGCAGTTCTTC	CASSLAGGSGLDEQFF
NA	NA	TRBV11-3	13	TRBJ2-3	TGTGCCAGCAGCTGGAAGGATACAGATACGCAGTATTTT	CASSWKDTDTQYF
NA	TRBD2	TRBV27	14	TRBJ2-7	TGTGCCAGCAGCTTACTAGCGGAGGCTTACGAGCAGTACTTC	CASSLLAEAYEQYF
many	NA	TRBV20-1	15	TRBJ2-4	TGCAGTGCTAGAGGTGGGGACCAGCGTTTCGGCATTCAGTACTTC	CSARGGDQRFGIQYF
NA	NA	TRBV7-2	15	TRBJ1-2	TGTGCCAGCAGCTTAGCGCTCCTTCAGGGGTTCGGCTACACCTTC	CASSLALLQGFGYTF
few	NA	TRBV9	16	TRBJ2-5	TGTGCCAGCAGCGTAGAAGGTCCCTCCGGCCAAGAGACCCAGTACTTC	CASSVEGPSGQETQYF
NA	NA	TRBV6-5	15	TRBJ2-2	TGTGCCAGCAGGGGGGGCAGGGAGGAGGACGGGGAGCTGTTTTTT	CASRGGREEDGELFF
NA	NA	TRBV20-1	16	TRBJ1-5	TGCAGTGCTAGAGATGCAATGGCTGTTAGCAATCAGCCCCAGCATTTT	CSARDAMAVSNQPQHF
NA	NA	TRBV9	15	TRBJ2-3	TGTGCCAGCAGCGCGACTAGTCTGGCGGCAGATACGCAGTATTTT	CASSATSLAADTQYF
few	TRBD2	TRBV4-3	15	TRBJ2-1	TGCGCCAGCAGCCAAGGGGGACTGGCGGGAGTGGAGCAGTTCTTC	CASSQGGLAGVEQFF
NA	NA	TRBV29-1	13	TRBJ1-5	TGCAGCGTTGTAACAGGCCTAGATCAGCCCCAGCATTTT	CSVVTGLDQPQHF
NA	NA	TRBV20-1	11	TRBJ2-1	TGCAGTGCTAGTGCTCAACTGGAGCAGTTCTTC	CSASAQLEQFF